This T cell receptor (beta chain) emerged from a study of HIV-infected patients and healthy controls (dated by TCRdb to 2014 to 2015). Regarding the study in general: The question the study tested was whether immune perturbation and reconstitution could be captured by deep TCR repertoire sequencing of small blood samples from HIV patients.

Whole blood was used without cell fractionation, so the repertoire reflected all unsorted peripheral T cells. As controls, ten uninfected healthy donors were sampled, and several of those donors gave samples twice, about 3 months apart. A 2.5 ml sample of peripheral blood was drawn into Tempus tubes for RNA extraction. Residual genomic DNA was removed with the TURBO-DNase kit and globin mRNA was depleted with GLOBINclear. This clonotype is described as medium-sized (0.01 to 0.1%). What antigen it recognizes has not been identified. Base-call qualities are not available, and no considerably larger clone is one nucleotide away. Using SuperScript III with primers targeting the alpha and beta constant regions, 500 to 550 ng of RNA was reverse transcribed. Separate libraries for the alpha and beta chains were generated through chain-specific third strand synthesis that incorporated multiplexing indices. The protocol used a single primer pair to amplify all rearrangements within a chain, which avoided primer bias, and attached molecular barcodes to each cDNA molecule. The SP2 sequencing primer site and a random hexamer were carried on a 5' RACE adapter, to which purified cDNA was joined by T4 RNA Ligase 1. Second strand synthesis was primed from the SP2 site with Phusion polymerase, using slow temperature ramps to favor optimal annealing. Joined together, two random hexamer sequences that had both been added before amplification formed the 12-nucleotide barcode of each molecule. P5 and P7 adapter elements plus a second index were added in a short first PCR, which was followed by a roughly 24-cycle amplification PCR with P5s and P7 primers. Libraries received about 26 PCR cycles in total, were quantified on a Qubit, sized on a Bioanalyzer, and diluted to about 4 nM. The normalized libraries were sequenced on an Illumina MiSeq using 2 x 250 paired-end kits. MinElute columns were the means by which the reverse transcription reactions were cleaned up, and the reactions were eluted into 10 ul Tris-Cl. Adapter ligations ran for 23 hours at 16 degrees C and were afterwards cleaned with AMPure XP beads at a 1:1 ratio. As for how the authors treated the data: A modified Decombinator processed the demultiplexed FASTQ files and output V, J, insert and barcode information. Sequences sharing a barcode but differing from the dominant sequence were discarded as errors, and barcodes clustered at Levenshtein distance 3 were counted to estimate original cDNA molecules. The R packages ineq, vegan, igraph and RCytoscape were used for downstream analyses, with IMGT nomenclature and CDR3 definitions applied. The authors computed V gene usage over distinct sequences and counted each TCR a single time to avoid skew from clonal expansion. Similarity networks connected unique CDR3 amino acid sequences within a donor whenever two sequences differed by a single Levenshtein edit. Published HIV-specific CDR3s (about 90 alpha, several hundred beta) and CMV-specific CDR3s (approximately 13 alpha, over 200 beta) were compiled and searched for in the repertoires. Random subsampling to size-matched repertoires showed patients' decreased diversity was not caused by their lower sequence numbers. TCRdb handled the public reads itself, with Q25 trimming in fastp and clone calling in MiXCR, and kept productive beta chains. Every CDR3 protein is listed once, alongside the most common genes and DNA of its rows. TCRdb's processing, not the authors' own work, is the source of the V and J calls. The sample data list more than 15,000 distinct CDR3 sequences, and under 10% of these were observed just once. The ten largest clones take up about 5.1% of the sample.

The paper as a whole reports these results and caveats: Alpha-chain CDR3s from MAIT cells occurred at high frequency in healthy controls but were severely depleted in HIV+ repertoires. By Jaccard index and by the count of highly shared sequences, healthy controls shared more CDR3s between individuals than HIV+ patients did. The study cohorts differed slightly in age and sex profile, but those differences did not account for the observed differences in diversity. The dynamics of distinct T-cell subpopulations could not be separated, and sequencing depth was restricted, because whole blood was used. Pairing of alpha and beta chains was not determined in the samples. Compared with controls, HIV-infected patients showed significantly different mean usage of eight alpha and eight beta V genes. HIV-infected repertoires showed significantly elevated mean Gini indices relative to controls, which possibly reflects oligoclonality. In size-matched repertoire data, the apparent post-therapy recovery of the Gini index in HIV-infected patients was not replicated. Healthy control repertoires showed roughly threefold more distinct CDR3s and higher Shannon diversity than untreated HIV+ repertoires. Differing numbers of distinct sequences in patients and controls hindered comparison, and size-matching assigned excessive weight to rare events in the HIV-infected data. HIV-associated CDR3s exhibited a significant reduction in frequency during therapy, whereas CMV-associated CDR3s exhibited no significant change, although the majority increased in frequency. In the study, no determination of donor HLA types was made. A major limit on how widely the findings apply, in the view of the authors, was that only sixteen HIV-infected individuals were processed.

CDR1 and CDR2 are read off the germline V gene as ENHRY and SYGVKD. Reading from cysteine to phenylalanine, the CDR3 counts 14 amino acids. The sequence is cut down to CDR3 DNA, 42 bases in frame from base 1. V was cut back by 2 bases and J by 2 bases, leaving a gap of 8 bases between them. The chain is assembled from TRBV10-3 and TRBJ2-3, with the D gene too uncertain to name. This TCR derives from an adult in good health. Input material: blood. This receptor carries the CDR3 CAISERQDTDTQYF. DNA sequence: TGTGCCATCAGTGAGAGGCAGGACACAGATACGCAGTATTTT.